These T cell receptor beta chains were read from a single sample in a study of patients and donors after allogeneic stem cell transplantation. TCRdb re-called the RT-PCR reads through MiXCR, storing one row per CDR3 protein. The sample lists about 400,000 distinct CDR3 sequences, 16% occurring once. Material for sequencing was blood, either unsorted or a sorted T cell fraction (not recorded which). The receptor source for this set is a human donor who was either an allogeneic HSCT recipient or a stem cell or donor lymphocyte infusion donor (not recorded which). It is not recorded whose cells these are; they may come from a transplant donor. Each CDR3 is given with its conserved first and last residue. D genes are given only for firm matches. Size is omitted from some rows. Given values are once, few, many or a class for expanded clones.

size	D	J	V	CDR3	DNA
few	NA	TRBJ1-3	TRBV5-1	CASSSGQSSGNTIYF	TGCGCCAGCAGCTCCGGACAGAGCTCTGGAAACACCATATATTTT
NA	NA	TRBJ2-7	TRBV11-2	CASRAWAYEQYF	TGTGCCAGCCGCGCCTGGGCCTACGAGCAGTACTTC
few	NA	TRBJ1-3	TRBV20-1	CSASEEAGNTIYF	TGCAGTGCTAGTGAGGAGGCTGGAAACACCATATATTTT
few	NA	TRBJ1-1	TRBV5-1	CASRLGLPTGLTEAFF	TGCGCCAGCAGGTTGGGGTTGCCGACAGGACTCACTGAAGCTTTCTTT
few	NA	TRBJ1-2	TRBV5-1	CASSLVSRVDGYTF	TGCGCCAGCAGCTTGGTGTCCAGGGTTGATGGCTACACCTTC
few	NA	TRBJ1-3	TRBV5-6	CASSPDLTGNTIYF	TGTGCCAGCAGCCCGGACCTTACTGGAAACACCATATATTTT
many	NA	TRBJ1-5	TRBV29-1	CSVGGTYNSNQPQHF	TGCAGCGTGGGAGGGACGTATAATAGCAATCAGCCCCAGCATTTT
NA	NA	TRBJ2-3	TRBV28	CASSPPAHSTDTQYF	TGTGCCAGCAGCCCCCCCGCTCATTCCACAGATACGCAGTATTTT
few	TRBD2	TRBJ2-1	TRBV12-3/TRBV12-4	CVVGLAVNEQFF	TGTGTCGTCGGGCTAGCGGTTAATGAGCAGTTCTTC
few	TRBD1	TRBJ2-7	TRBV4-2	CASSLNTRTGGSYEQYF	TGTGCCAGCAGCCTAAATACGAGGACAGGGGGCTCCTACGAGCAGTACTTC
NA	NA	TRBJ1-5	TRBV9	CASSVEGMSNQPQHF	TGTGCCAGCAGCGTAGAGGGCATGAGCAATCAGCCCCAGCATTTT
NA	NA	TRBJ1-2	TRBV7-9	CASSLAGRSEGYTF	TGTGCCAGCAGCTTAGCAGGGAGATCCGAGGGCTACACCTTC
medium-sized	NA	TRBJ1-6	TRBV30	CAWTEIYNSPLHF	TGTGCCTGGACGGAAATCTATAATTCACCCCTCCACTTT
NA	NA	TRBJ2-7	TRBV18	CASSPGETGQYF	TGTGCCAGCTCACCAGGGGAGACGGGGCAGTACTTC
NA	NA	TRBJ2-2	TRBV20-1	CSARDKSGELFF	TGCAGTGCTAGAGATAAAAGCGGGGAGCTGTTTTTT
many	TRBD1	TRBJ2-7	TRBV7-9	CASSFRGTDYEQYF	TGTGCCAGCAGCTTTAGGGGGACAGACTACGAGCAGTACTTC
NA	NA	TRBJ2-3	TRBV7-6	CASSHKPGGQMSDTQYF	TGTGCCAGCAGCCACAAACCGGGGGGACAGATGTCAGATACGCAGTATTTT
NA	TRBD2	TRBJ2-7	TRBV20-1	CSARDGSGRWYEQYF	TGCAGTGCTAGAGATGGTAGCGGGAGATGGTACGAGCAGTACTTC
NA	NA	TRBJ1-1	TRBV7-3	CASSPIQGITEAFF	TGTGCCAGCAGCCCAATTCAGGGTATCACTGAAGCTTTCTTT
NA	NA	TRBJ2-2	TRBV12-3/TRBV12-4	CASSLALGGGGTGELFF	TGTGCCAGCAGTTTAGCGTTGGGCGGAGGGGGAACCGGGGAGCTGTTTTTT
few	NA	TRBJ1-1	TRBV7-9	CASSLDPATEAFF	TGTGCCAGCAGCTTAGACCCGGCCACTGAAGCTTTCTTT
many	TRBD2	TRBJ2-7	TRBV12-3/TRBV12-4	CASSRGLAGHYEQYF	TGTGCCAGCAGCCGGGGACTAGCGGGGCACTACGAGCAGTACTTC
NA	NA	TRBJ2-3	TRBV10-3	CASEFPGANTQYF	TGTGCCTCCGAGTTTCCAGGGGCGAATACGCAGTATTTT
few	NA	TRBJ1-1	TRBV5-1	CASSPWTANTEAFF	TGCGCCAGCAGCCCGTGGACAGCGAACACTGAAGCTTTCTTT
few	NA	TRBJ2-4	TRBV18	CASSPRFNRGLAKNIQYF	TGTGCCAGCTCACCCCGCTTCAACAGGGGACTAGCCAAAAACATTCAGTACTTC
NA	NA	TRBJ2-5	TRBV2	CASSGGILQETQYF	TGTGCCAGCAGTGGAGGGATACTTCAAGAGACCCAGTACTTC
NA	NA	TRBJ2-1	TRBV30	CAWSVLSGGIFDNEQFF	TGTGCCTGGAGTGTATTGAGCGGCGGGATCTTCGACAATGAGCAGTTCTTC
NA	NA	TRBJ2-7	TRBV6-1	CASSARTSTYEQYF	TGTGCCAGCAGTGCACGTACCTCCACCTACGAGCAGTACTTC
few	NA	TRBJ2-3	TRBV20-1	CSAQQDTQYF	TGCAGTGCTCAGCAGGATACGCAGTATTTT
few	TRBD1	TRBJ1-4	TRBV6-1	CASSRQGGNEKLFF	TGTGCCAGCAGTAGACAGGGGGGCAATGAAAAACTGTTTTTT
NA	NA	TRBJ1-2	TRBV20-1	CSAGEGRAALLYGYTF	TGCAGTGCTGGGGAGGGAAGGGCGGCCCTTCTCTATGGCTACACCTTC
few	NA	TRBJ1-2	TRBV20-1	CSASDGTLAGYTF	TGCAGTGCTAGTGACGGGACTCTGGCGGGCTACACCTTC
many	NA	TRBJ2-5	TRBV5-5	CASSRTGLMTQYF	TGTGCCAGCAGTCGTACAGGGTTAATGACCCAGTACTTC
many	NA	TRBJ2-3	TRBV5-1	CASSLAGTYLKYF	TGCGCCAGCAGCTTGGCCGGGACTTACTTAAAGTATTTT
many	TRBD1	TRBJ1-2	TRBV12-3/TRBV12-4	CASSLQGAGTENYGYTF	TGTGCCAGCAGTTTGCAGGGGGCAGGAACGGAGAACTATGGCTACACCTTC
many	NA	TRBJ2-2	TRBV3-1	CASSQDTGELFF	TGTGCCAGCAGCCAAGACACCGGGGAGCTGTTTTTT
many	NA	TRBJ1-1	TRBV13	CASSLWGTEAFF	TGTGCCAGCAGCCTCTGGGGCACTGAAGCTTTCTTT
few	NA	TRBJ1-5	TRBV27	CASSTTPNQPQHF	TGTGCCAGCAGCACAACGCCCAATCAGCCCCAGCATTTT
NA	NA	TRBJ2-5	TRBV30	CAWSFTVPLTQYF	TGTGCCTGGAGTTTTACGGTACCCTTGACCCAGTACTTC
NA	TRBD2	TRBJ2-4	TRBV12-3/TRBV12-4	CASSSRGDLAKNIQYF	TGTGCCAGCAGTTCCCGGGGGGACCTAGCCAAAAACATTCAGTACTTC
NA	NA	TRBJ2-4	TRBV6-5	CASSYPEKKNIQYF	TGTGCCAGCAGTTACCCAGAGAAGAAAAACATTCAGTACTTC
few	NA	TRBJ2-2	TRBV7-6	CASSTRQSNTGELFF	TGTGCCAGCAGTACCAGACAGTCGAACACCGGGGAGCTGTTTTTT